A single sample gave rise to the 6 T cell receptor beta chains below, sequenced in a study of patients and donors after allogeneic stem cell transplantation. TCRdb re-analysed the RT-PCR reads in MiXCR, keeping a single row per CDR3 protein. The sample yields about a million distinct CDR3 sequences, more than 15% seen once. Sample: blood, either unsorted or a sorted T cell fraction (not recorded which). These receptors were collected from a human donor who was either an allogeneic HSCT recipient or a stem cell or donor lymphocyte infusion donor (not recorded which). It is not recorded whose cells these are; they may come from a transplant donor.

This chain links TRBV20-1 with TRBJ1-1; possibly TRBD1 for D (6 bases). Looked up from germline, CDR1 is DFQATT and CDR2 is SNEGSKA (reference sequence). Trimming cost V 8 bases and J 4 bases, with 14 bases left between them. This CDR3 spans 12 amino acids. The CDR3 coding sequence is TGCAGTCCTGGGCAGGGGACCACTGAAGCTTTCTTT. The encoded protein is CSPGQGTTEAFF.

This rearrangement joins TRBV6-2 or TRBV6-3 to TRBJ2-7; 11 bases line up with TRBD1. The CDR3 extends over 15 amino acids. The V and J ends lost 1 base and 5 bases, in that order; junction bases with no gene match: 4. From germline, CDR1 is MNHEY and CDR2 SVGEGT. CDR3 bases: TGTGCCAGCAGTTACTTTCGGACAGGGGGCGACGAGCAGTACTTC. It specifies CASSYFRTGGDEQYF.

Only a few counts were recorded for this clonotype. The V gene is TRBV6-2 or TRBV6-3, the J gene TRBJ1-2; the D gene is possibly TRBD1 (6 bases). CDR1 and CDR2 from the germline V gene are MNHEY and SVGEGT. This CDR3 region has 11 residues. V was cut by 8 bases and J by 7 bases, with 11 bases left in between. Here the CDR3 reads CASAQGGGYTF. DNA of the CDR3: TGTGCCAGCGCCCAAGGGGGTGGCTACACCTTC.

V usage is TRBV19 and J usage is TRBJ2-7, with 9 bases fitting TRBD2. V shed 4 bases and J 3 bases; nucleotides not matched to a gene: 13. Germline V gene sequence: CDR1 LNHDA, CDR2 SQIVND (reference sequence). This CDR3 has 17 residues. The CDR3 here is CASSTSSGLAQRYEQYF. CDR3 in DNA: TGTGCCAGTAGTACCTCCTCCGGACTAGCGCAACGCTACGAGCAGTACTTC. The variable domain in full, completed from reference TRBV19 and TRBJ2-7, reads DGGITQSPKYLFRKEGQNVTLSCEQNLNHDAMYWYRQDPGQGLRLIYYSQIVNDFQKGDIAEGYSVSREKKESFPLTVTSAQKNPTAFYLCASSTSSGLAQRYEQYFGPGTRLTVT.

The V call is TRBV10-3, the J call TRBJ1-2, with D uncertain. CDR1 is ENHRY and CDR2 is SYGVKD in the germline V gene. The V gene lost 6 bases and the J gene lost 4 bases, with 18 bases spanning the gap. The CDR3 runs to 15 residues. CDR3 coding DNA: TGTGCCATCAGCCCGGACCCTTGGTCGCCCTATGGCTACACCTTC. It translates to CAISPDPWSPYGYTF.

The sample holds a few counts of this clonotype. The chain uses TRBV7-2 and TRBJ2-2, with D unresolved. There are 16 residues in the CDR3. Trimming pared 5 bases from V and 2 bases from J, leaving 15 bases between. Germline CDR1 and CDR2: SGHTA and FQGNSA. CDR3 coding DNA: TGTGCCAGCAGCGTCCATTCAGCCCTTAACACCGGGGAGCTGTTTTTT. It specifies CASSVHSALNTGELFF.